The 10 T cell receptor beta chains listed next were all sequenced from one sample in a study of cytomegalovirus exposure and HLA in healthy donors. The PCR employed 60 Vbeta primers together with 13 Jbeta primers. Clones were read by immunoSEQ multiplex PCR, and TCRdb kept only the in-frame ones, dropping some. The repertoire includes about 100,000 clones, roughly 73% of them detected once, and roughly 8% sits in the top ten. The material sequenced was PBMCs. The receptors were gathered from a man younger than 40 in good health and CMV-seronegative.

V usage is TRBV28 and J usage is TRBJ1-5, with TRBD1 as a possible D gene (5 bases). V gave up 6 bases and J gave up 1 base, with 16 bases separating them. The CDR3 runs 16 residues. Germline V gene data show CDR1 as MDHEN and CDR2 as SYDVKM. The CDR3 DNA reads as TGTGCCAGCAGGCCCTCGGGGACTCGAAGCAATCAGCCCCAGCATTTT. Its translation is CASRPSGTRSNQPQHF.

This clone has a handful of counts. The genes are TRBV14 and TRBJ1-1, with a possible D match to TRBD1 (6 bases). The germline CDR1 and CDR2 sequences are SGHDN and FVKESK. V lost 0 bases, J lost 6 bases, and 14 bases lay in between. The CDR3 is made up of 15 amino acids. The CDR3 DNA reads TGTGCCAGCAGCCAAGAGATGGGGGGGCTCCCTGAAGCTTTCTTT. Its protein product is CASSQEMGGLPEAFF.

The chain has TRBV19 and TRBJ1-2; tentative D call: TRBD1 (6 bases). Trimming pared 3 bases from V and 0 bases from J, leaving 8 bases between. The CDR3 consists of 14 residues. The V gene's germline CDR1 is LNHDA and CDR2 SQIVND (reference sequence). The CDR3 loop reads CASSIGQSNYGYTF. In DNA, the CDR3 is TGTGCCAGTAGTATTGGACAGTCTAACTATGGCTACACCTTC.

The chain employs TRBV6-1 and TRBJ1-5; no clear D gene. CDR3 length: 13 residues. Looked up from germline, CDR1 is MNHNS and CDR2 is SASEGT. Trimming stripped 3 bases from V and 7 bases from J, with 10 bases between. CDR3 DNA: TGTGCCAGCAGTGATGGAGGGATCCAGCCCCAGCATTTT. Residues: CASSDGGIQPQHF.

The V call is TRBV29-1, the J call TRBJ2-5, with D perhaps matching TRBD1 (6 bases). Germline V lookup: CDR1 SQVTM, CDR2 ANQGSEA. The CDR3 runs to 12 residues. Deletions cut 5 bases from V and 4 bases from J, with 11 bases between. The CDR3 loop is CSVTQGIETQYF. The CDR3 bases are TGCAGCGTTACACAGGGAATAGAGACCCAGTACTTC.

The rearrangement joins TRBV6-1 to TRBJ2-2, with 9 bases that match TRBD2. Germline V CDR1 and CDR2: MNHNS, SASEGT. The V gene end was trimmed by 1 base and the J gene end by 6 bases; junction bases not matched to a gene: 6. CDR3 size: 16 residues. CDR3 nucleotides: TGTGCCAGCAGTGAAGGCGCGGGGGGGTTCGCCGGGGAGCTGTTTTTT. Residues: CASSEGAGGFAGELFF.

CDR3 DNA sequence: TGTGCCAGCAGCGTAGGCCCGGGGCCAGGGGTCCCCACAGATACGCAGTATTTT. Translating gives CASSVGPGPGVPTDTQYF. The V gene is TRBV9, the J gene TRBJ2-3, with D perhaps TRBD1 (6 bases). V gave up 0 bases and J gave up 2 bases, with 19 bases separating them. This CDR3 is 18 amino acids long. Germline V CDR1 and CDR2: SGDLS, YYNGEE. The full variable domain, with the rest looked up from reference TRBV9 and TRBJ2-3, is DSGVTQTPKHLITATGQRVTLRCSPRSGDLSVYWYQQSLDQGLQFLIQYYNGEERAKGNILERFSAQQFPDLHSELNLSSLELGDSALYFCASSVGPGPGVPTDTQYFGPGTRLTVL.

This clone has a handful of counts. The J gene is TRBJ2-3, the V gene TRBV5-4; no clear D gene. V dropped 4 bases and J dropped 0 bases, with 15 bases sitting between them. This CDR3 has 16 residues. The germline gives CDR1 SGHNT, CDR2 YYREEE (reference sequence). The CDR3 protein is CASSPVVETSTDTQYF. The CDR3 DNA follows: TGTGCCAGCAGCCCCGTAGTAGAAACTAGCACAGATACGCAGTATTTT.

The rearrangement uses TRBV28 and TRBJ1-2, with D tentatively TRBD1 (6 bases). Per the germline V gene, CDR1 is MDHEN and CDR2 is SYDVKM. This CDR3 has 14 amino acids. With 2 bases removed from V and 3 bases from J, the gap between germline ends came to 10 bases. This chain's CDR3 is CASSLHAGDYGYTF. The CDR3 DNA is TGTGCCAGCAGTTTACACGCAGGGGACTATGGCTACACCTTC.

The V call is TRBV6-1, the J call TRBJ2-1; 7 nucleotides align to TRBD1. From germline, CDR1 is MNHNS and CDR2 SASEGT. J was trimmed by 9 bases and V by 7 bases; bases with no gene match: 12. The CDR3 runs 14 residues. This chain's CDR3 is CASTPGTVRGEQFF. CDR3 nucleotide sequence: TGTGCCAGCACCCCGGGGACAGTACGAGGTGAGCAGTTCTTC.